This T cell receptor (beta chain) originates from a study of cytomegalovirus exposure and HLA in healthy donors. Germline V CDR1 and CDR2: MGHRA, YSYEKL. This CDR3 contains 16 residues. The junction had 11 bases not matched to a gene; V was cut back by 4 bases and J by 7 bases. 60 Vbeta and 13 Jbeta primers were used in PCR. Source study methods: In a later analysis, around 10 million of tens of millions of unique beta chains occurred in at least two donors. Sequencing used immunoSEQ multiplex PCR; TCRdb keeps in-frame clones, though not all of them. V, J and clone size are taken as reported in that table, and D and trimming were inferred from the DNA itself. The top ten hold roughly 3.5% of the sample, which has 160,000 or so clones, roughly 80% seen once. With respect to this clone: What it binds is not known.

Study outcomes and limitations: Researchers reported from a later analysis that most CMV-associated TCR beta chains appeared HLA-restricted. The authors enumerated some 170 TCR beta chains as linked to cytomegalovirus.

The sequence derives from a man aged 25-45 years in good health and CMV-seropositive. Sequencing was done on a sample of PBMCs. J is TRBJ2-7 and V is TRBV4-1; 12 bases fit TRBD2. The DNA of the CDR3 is TGCGCCAGCAGCCCTGGACTAGCGGGGTTCCGATGGGAGCAGTACTTC. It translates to CASSPGLAGFRWEQYF.